A selection of T cell receptor beta chains follows, all from one sample in a study of CD4 T cells in relation to SARS-CoV-2 and coronaviruses. TCRdb's copy holds only in-frame clones and misses some; the assay was immunoSEQ multiplex PCR. The sample has approximately 31,000 clones, around three quarters seen once. Which antigens these TCRs recognize remains unknown. The sequenced material came from memory CD4+ T cells from PBMCs, cultured in vitro. The receptors come from an adult with COVID-19. CDR3s include the opening cysteine and the closing phenylalanine or tryptophan. A D gene is named only where the DNA matches it firmly. Size is omitted from some rows. Given values are once, few, many or a class for expanded clones.

TGCGCCAGCAGCCAGGCAGGGTGGGCCGGGGAGCTGTTTTTT	CASSQAGWAGELFF	TRBJ2-2	.	TRBV4-1	.
TGTGCCAGCAGTGTGGAGGGACAACGGGCCGCCTACAATGAGCAGTTCTTC	CASSVEGQRAAYNEQFF	TRBJ2-1	.	TRBV2	.
TGTGCCAGCATGGGGAGCGATTCGGCGCTTACGCAGTATTTT	CASMGSDSALTQYF	TRBJ2-3	.	TRBV13	.
TGTGCCAGCAGCGTCCCCCTTTATAGAAGCAACAATGAGCAGTTCTTC	CASSVPLYRSNNEQFF	TRBJ2-1	.	TRBV28	.
TGTGCCAGCAGCAAACAGGGGATCACAGATACGCAGTATTTT	CASSKQGITDTQYF	TRBJ2-3	once	TRBV7-2	TRBD1
TGCAGCGTTCAGGGGCCGGGAGGCACTGAAGCTTTCTTT	CSVQGPGGTEAFF	TRBJ1-1	.	TRBV29-1	.
TGTGCCAGCAAGTCAACTAGCGGGAGGGGAGAGACCCAGTACTTC	CASKSTSGRGETQYF	TRBJ2-5	.	TRBV11-2	TRBD2
TGTGCCAGCAGCGTAAGTGGGAGAAAGGACGAGCAGTACTTC	CASSVSGRKDEQYF	TRBJ2-7	.	TRBV9	.
TGTGCCAGCAGCTCCTTCGGGCAGAATTCACCCCTCCACTTT	CASSSFGQNSPLHF	TRBJ1-6	.	TRBV11-1	.
TGTGCCAGCAGCCACCGGGACAGGGGGAACAATGAGCAGTTCTTC	CASSHRDRGNNEQFF	TRBJ2-1	.	TRBV3-1/TRBV3-2	TRBD1
TGTGCCAGCAGTGAAACCAGGGTCGGGAATCAGCCCCAGCATTTT	CASSETRVGNQPQHF	TRBJ1-5	few	TRBV2	.
TGCAGCGTTCAAACAGCCTCCTACGAGCAGTACTTC	CSVQTASYEQYF	TRBJ2-7	.	TRBV29-1	.
TGTGCCAGCAGCTTAGAGACTGCCTACGAGCAGTACTTC	CASSLETAYEQYF	TRBJ2-7	.	TRBV11-1	.
TGTGCCAGCAGTGTTGTTAGCTTCGGGACAGCTGGAAACACCATATATTTT	CASSVVSFGTAGNTIYF	TRBJ1-3	.	TRBV6-1	TRBD1
TGTGCTAGTGGTTCCGGAATAGCGGTTGAGACCCAGTACTTC	CASGSGIAVETQYF	TRBJ2-5	.	TRBV12-5	.
TGTGCCAGTACCCCACAGGCCAGGGGTGCACCCCTCCACTTT	CASTPQARGAPLHF	TRBJ1-6	.	TRBV19	.
TGTGCCAGCACCAACCCAGGTACTAGCACAGATACGCAGTATTTT	CASTNPGTSTDTQYF	TRBJ2-3	.	TRBV7-8	.
TGTGCCAGCAGTTTACTAGCGGGAGGGCTCAATGAGCAGTTCTTC	CASSLLAGGLNEQFF	TRBJ2-1	.	TRBV28	TRBD2
TGCGCCAGCAGCTACGGACTAGCGGGAGGCTCAGATACGCAGTATTTT	CASSYGLAGGSDTQYF	TRBJ2-3	.	TRBV5-1	TRBD2
TGTGCCAGCAGCCCGGGCCATTCCGAAATCCATACGCAGTATTTT	CASSPGHSEIHTQYF	TRBJ2-3	once	TRBV11-1	.
TGTGCCAGCAGTCAAGCGGTGAACACCGGGGAGCTGTTTTTT	CASSQAVNTGELFF	TRBJ2-2	few	TRBV9	.
TGTGCCAGCAGCGATGACGGCTCCTACAATGAGCAGTTCTTC	CASSDDGSYNEQFF	TRBJ2-1	.	TRBV7-3	.
TGTGCCAGCAGAAGGGAGCAAGGGGGAGGAGTCACAGATACGCAGTATTTT	CASRREQGGGVTDTQYF	TRBJ2-3	.	TRBV28	.
TGTGCCACCAGCAACAGGGGTTCCGGGGAGCTGTTTTTT	CATSNRGSGELFF	TRBJ2-2	.	TRBV24-1	TRBD1
TGTGCCAGCAGCTCAACCGGGACAGGGGAAGAAAAACTGTTTTTT	CASSSTGTGEEKLFF	TRBJ1-4	.	TRBV7-9	TRBD1
TGTGCCATCAGCGAGGGTCTTAGCTCTGGGGCCAACGTCCTGACTTTC	CAISEGLSSGANVLTF	TRBJ2-6	.	TRBV10-3	.
TGTGCCAGCAGTTCCGACAATGAGCAGTTCTTC	CASSSDNEQFF	TRBJ2-1	.	TRBV28	.
TGTGCCAGAAGCTTGGCCCCCCGGACTAGCGGGAGAACAGATACGCAGTATTTT	CARSLAPRTSGRTDTQYF	TRBJ2-3	.	TRBV5-3	TRBD2
TGTGCCAGCAGTGACAGGTCCTACAATCAGCCCCAGCATTTT	CASSDRSYNQPQHF	TRBJ1-5	.	TRBV28	.
TGTGCCAGCAGCTCCGGGACTAGCGGGACCGAGCAGTACTTC	CASSSGTSGTEQYF	TRBJ2-7	.	TRBV7-9	TRBD2
TGTGCCAGCAGTAGGGCGACGTGGGGCGAAGAGACCCAGTACTTC	CASSRATWGEETQYF	TRBJ2-5	.	TRBV6-5	.
TGTGCCAGCAGTTACTCGAACGGAGGGAGTAAGATCTTC	CASSYSNGGSKIF	TRBJ2-1	.	TRBV6-5	.
TGTGCCAGCAGTTACTCGCCCGGGGGCCACAATTCACCCCTCCACTTT	CASSYSPGGHNSPLHF	TRBJ1-6	.	TRBV6-5	.
TGCGCCAGCAGCTTGGACGGGCTTCGGAGCTCCTACGAGCAGTACTTC	CASSLDGLRSSYEQYF	TRBJ2-7	once	TRBV5-1	.
TGTGCCAGCTCACCTATGGACACCGACTTCACAGATACGCAGTATTTT	CASSPMDTDFTDTQYF	TRBJ2-3	once	TRBV18	.
TGTGCCAGCAGCGCGAGCACCTCAGATACGCAGTATTTT	CASSASTSDTQYF	TRBJ2-3	.	TRBV9	.
TGTGCCACCAGCAGAGGGGACTTTGCCAAAAACATTCAGTACTTC	CATSRGDFAKNIQYF	TRBJ2-4	.	TRBV15	.